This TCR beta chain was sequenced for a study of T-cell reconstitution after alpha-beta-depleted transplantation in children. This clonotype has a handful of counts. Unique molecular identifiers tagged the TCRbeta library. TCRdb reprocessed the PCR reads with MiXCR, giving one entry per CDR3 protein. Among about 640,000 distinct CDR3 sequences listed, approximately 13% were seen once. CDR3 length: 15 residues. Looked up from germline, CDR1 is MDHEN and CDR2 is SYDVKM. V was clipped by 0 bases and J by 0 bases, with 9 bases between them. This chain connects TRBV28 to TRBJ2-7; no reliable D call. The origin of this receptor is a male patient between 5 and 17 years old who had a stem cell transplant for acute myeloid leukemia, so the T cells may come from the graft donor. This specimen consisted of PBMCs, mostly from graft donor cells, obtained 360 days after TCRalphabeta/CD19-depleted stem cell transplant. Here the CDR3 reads CASSLWGPSSYEQYF. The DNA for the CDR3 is TGTGCCAGCAGTTTATGGGGCCCGAGCTCCTACGAGCAGTACTTC.